The rows below give T cell receptor beta chains drawn from one sample of a study of PD-1 blockade in classical Hodgkin lymphoma. Generated by immunoSEQ multiplex PCR, the TCRdb table keeps only in-frame clones and is missing some. The sample has more than 20,000 clones, under 90% seen once. The sample here was peripheral blood mononuclear cells (PBMCs), taken before the fourth cycle of nivolumab. These receptors all come from a human donor with classical Hodgkin lymphoma. The CDR3 runs from the conserved cysteine through the conserved F or W. A D gene is named only where the DNA matches it firmly. The size entry is marked missing in some rows and otherwise reads once, few, many or a size class.

D,J,V,size,DNA,CDR3
NA,TRBJ1-5,TRBV19,few,TGTGCCAGTAGTATATCAGGGTCACACAATCAGCCCCAGCATTTT,CASSISGSHNQPQHF
NA,TRBJ1-1,TRBV2,few,TGTGCCAGCAGTGATCAGTTTGGGAACACTGAAGCTTTCTTT,CASSDQFGNTEAFF
NA,TRBJ1-2,TRBV11-2,NA,TGTGCCAGCAGCTTATGGGGTCGGAGGGGCTATGGCTACACCTTC,CASSLWGRRGYGYTF
NA,TRBJ1-4,TRBV9,NA,TGTGCCAGCAGCGTAGGAGGGTTCCTTAATGAAAAACTGTTTTTT,CASSVGGFLNEKLFF
TRBD1,TRBJ2-1,TRBV18,NA,TGTGCCAGCTCACCCTCTTACGGGACAGAGCTTTTCTACAATGAGCAGTTCTTC,CASSPSYGTELFYNEQFF
TRBD1,TRBJ1-1,TRBV9,NA,TGTGCCAGCAGCGGGCGGACAGGGACGAACACTGAAGCTTTCTTT,CASSGRTGTNTEAFF
NA,TRBJ1-3,TRBV5-1,NA,TGCGCCAGCCGACAGACAGGCTCTTCAAACACCATATATTTT,CASRQTGSSNTIYF
TRBD1,TRBJ1-2,TRBV7-9,NA,TGTGCCAGCAGCCCAAGACAGGGCGAGTCCTATGGCTACACCTTC,CASSPRQGESYGYTF
NA,TRBJ2-7,TRBV2,NA,TGTGCCAGCGGACAGCCCGCCTACGAGCAGTACTTC,CASGQPAYEQYF
NA,TRBJ2-3,TRBV30,NA,TGTGCCTGGAGTGTACTGGGGGGGCCTCGGACAGATACGCAGTATTTT,CAWSVLGGPRTDTQYF
TRBD1,TRBJ2-5,TRBV2,once,TGTGCCAGCAGTCAAGCGCCCGGGACAGGGAAAGAAGAGACCCAGTACTTC,CASSQAPGTGKEETQYF
TRBD2,TRBJ2-5,TRBV28,NA,TGTGCCAGCAGTTTGCCTAGCGGGAGTATTGGAGAGACCCAGTACTTC,CASSLPSGSIGETQYF
NA,TRBJ2-6,TRBV2,NA,TGTGCCAGCAGGCTGGACAGCTCTGGGGCCAACGTCCTGACTTTC,CASRLDSSGANVLTF
NA,TRBJ1-2,TRBV9,few,TGTGCCAGCAGCGACGGAGGGGGGTATGGCTACACCTTC,CASSDGGGYGYTF
NA,TRBJ1-1,TRBV18,few,TGTGCCAGCTCACCACCGGAAGGAAAGGCTTTCTTT,CASSPPEGKAFF